A selection of T cell receptor beta chains follows, all from one sample in a study of T cell changes during pregnancy in multiple sclerosis. Using immunoSEQ multiplex PCR, the repertoire was profiled, and TCRdb retains in-frame clones only, with some absent. This sample has tens of thousands of clones; roughly 88% occur once, and the top ten carry 6.5% to 9.5%. Here the sequenced sample was CD8+ T cells from peripheral blood mononuclear cells, taken in the first trimester of pregnancy. Source of these receptors: a female donor in good health, enrolled as a control in a pregnancy study. Both conserved end residues are trimmed from each CDR3. Fields, in order: J gene, V gene, CDR3 protein.

TRBJ2-1,TRBV5-1,ASSLDTAGQYNEQF
TRBJ2-7,TRBV7-2,ASSLGLAFYEQY
TRBJ2-2,TRBV4-3,ASSQGPEASNTGELF
TRBJ1-2,TRBV29-1,SVYESSNYGYT
TRBJ2-1,TRBV4-3,ASSFGLFNEQF
TRBJ1-6,TRBV2,ARRTSDINSPLH
TRBJ2-5,TRBV11-2,ASSLVSYQETQY
TRBJ1-4,TRBV15,ATSRVSDRINEKLF
TRBJ1-1,TRBV28,ASSDRTEMNTEAF
TRBJ2-7,TRBV5-4,ASSLEDRAYEQY